A single sample is the source of the 21 T cell receptor beta chains below, sequenced in a study of cytotoxic CD8 clonotypes in ibrutinib-treated CLL. Only in-frame clones appear in the TCRdb table, and some are missing; sequencing was by immunoSEQ multiplex PCR. The profile shows fewer than 35,000 clones, 60% to 80% of them singletons. Sequenced material: PBMCs, taken before ibrutinib treatment. These receptors originate from a human donor with chronic lymphocytic leukemia.

The V and J genes are TRBV2 and TRBJ2-7; D unresolved. The CDR3 sequence is 15 residues long. V dropped 3 bases and J dropped 0 bases, with 12 bases sitting between them. Germline values: CDR1 SNHLY, CDR2 FYNNEI. Written as DNA, the CDR3 is TGTGCCAGCAGTGAGGACGCGGCCACCTCCTACGAGCAGTACTTC. Residues: CASSEDAATSYEQYF.

In its sample, this clone was seen a few times. The chain is built from TRBV5-8 and TRBJ2-2; 7 bases map to TRBD1. Germline-derived CDR1 and CDR2 are SGHTS and YDEGEE. Losses at the gene ends were 5 bases for V and 1 base for J; bases not matched to a gene: 5. The CDR3 is 15 amino acids. CDR3 sequence (DNA): TGTGCCAGCAGTAAGGGACAGCTGAACACCGGGGAGCTGTTTTTT. Its protein is CASSKGQLNTGELFF.

The chain combines TRBV11-1 with TRBJ2-6; tentatively, D is TRBD1 (6 bases). Germline lookup yields CDR1 SGHAT and CDR2 FQDESV (reference sequence). This CDR3 has 19 residues. Trimming removed 5 bases at V and 2 bases at J, with 22 bases between. The CDR3: CASSPSTGIGQPGANVLTF. Written as DNA, the CDR3 is TGTGCCAGCAGCCCATCTACAGGGATCGGTCAGCCTGGGGCCAACGTCCTGACTTTC. Complete variable domain (other parts from reference TRBV11-1 and TRBJ2-6): EAEVAQSPRYKITEKSQAVAFWCDPISGHATLYWYRQILGQGPELLVQFQDESVVDDSQLPKDRFSAERLKGVDSTLKIQPAELGDSAMYLCASSPSTGIGQPGANVLTFGAGSRLTVL.

This clone was picked up one time. V usage is TRBV30 and J usage is TRBJ1-5, with D tentatively TRBD1 (6 bases). V dropped 3 bases and J dropped 0 bases, with 12 bases sitting between them. The length of the CDR3 is 15 residues. Germline lookup yields CDR1 GTSNPN and CDR2 SVGIG (reference sequence). The CDR3 spells CAWSRGHLSNQPQHF. CDR3 coding DNA: TGTGCCTGGAGCCGGGGACACCTTAGCAATCAGCCCCAGCATTTT.

This chain links TRBV9 with TRBJ2-1; 7 nucleotides line up with TRBD1. Germline loops: CDR1 SGDLS, CDR2 YYNGEE. V shed 2 bases, J shed 5 bases, and the junction held 1 base outside the gene matches. This CDR3 is 13 amino acids long. The CDR3 DNA follows: TGTGCCAGCAGCGTGGGACAGAACAATGAGCAGTTCTTC. This translates into CASSVGQNNEQFF.

This chain uses TRBV9 with TRBJ2-6; no definite D call. The V gene lost 4 bases and the J gene lost 1 base, with 12 bases spanning the gap. The germline CDR1 and CDR2 sequences are SGDLS and YYNGEE. CDR3 length equals 16 residues. This CDR3 is CASSSPGVSGANVLTF. The CDR3 DNA reads TGTGCCAGCAGCTCCCCGGGCGTTTCTGGGGCCAACGTCCTGACTTTC.

The CDR3 loop is CACGGTGVYEQYF. DNA for the CDR3: TGTGCCTGTGGGGGGACAGGGGTCTACGAGCAGTACTTC. J is TRBJ2-7 and V is TRBV6-1; 10 bases line up with TRBD1. This CDR3 contains 13 residues. CDR1 MNHNS and CDR2 SASEGT come from the germline V gene. Trimming removed 11 bases from V and 3 bases from J; junction bases left unmatched: 7.

The CDR3 nucleotides read TGCGCCAGCAGCCCCCATAATAGCGGAGAGACCCAGTACTTC. It codes for CASSPHNSGETQYF. The chain carries TRBV4-1 and TRBJ2-5, with D perhaps matching TRBD2 (6 bases). V lost 4 bases and J lost 4, with 13 bases in between. The germline V gene has CDR1 MGHRA and CDR2 YSYEKL. The CDR3 is 14 residues long.

This rearrangement joins TRBV5-4 to TRBJ1-2; no reliable D call. This CDR3 is built from 14 residues. CDR1 and CDR2 (germline): SGHNT, YYREEE (reference sequence). With 4 bases removed from V and 3 bases from J, the gap between germline ends came to 13 bases. CDR3 sequence (DNA): TGTGCCAGCAGCCTAACGGGTAGGGACTATGGCTACACCTTC. The encoded protein is CASSLTGRDYGYTF.

This clone is judged medium-sized (0.01 to 0.1%). J is TRBJ2-3 and V is TRBV5-6; D is unresolved. Per the germline V gene, CDR1 is SGHDT and CDR2 is YYEEEE. The CDR3 runs to 12 residues. Trimming shortened V by 4 bases and J by 1 base, and 4 bases separated the two germline ends. The CDR3 DNA reads TGTGCCAGCAGCCGCCGCACAGATACGCAGTATTTT. Translating it yields CASSRRTDTQYF.

The chain employs TRBV5-1 and TRBJ2-7; 13 bases line up with TRBD2. Germline-derived CDR1 and CDR2 are SGHRS and YFSETQ. The CDR3 totals 16 residues. The J segment lost 5 bases and the V segment lost 1 base, leaving 6 bases of the junction unmatched. CDR3 nucleotides: TGCGCCAGCAGCTTGTCACTAGCGGGGGGGCCCCACGAGCAGTACTTC. Protein: CASSLSLAGGPHEQYF.

The V call is TRBV28, the J call TRBJ2-3; D ambiguous. The germline gives CDR1 MDHEN, CDR2 SYDVKM. The V end was cut by 4 bases, the J end by 1 base, with 6 bases between. The CDR3 extends over 13 amino acids. The CDR3, as DNA: TGTGCCAGCAGTTCATTTCGCACAGATACGCAGTATTTT. Encoded protein: CASSSFRTDTQYF.

The CDR3: CAWSTGGPNEQFF. Here the CDR3 DNA reads TGTGCCTGGAGTACAGGGGGGCCCAATGAGCAGTTCTTC. V and J are TRBV30 and TRBJ2-1, with 8 bases identical to TRBD1. CDR1 GTSNPN and CDR2 SVGIG come from the germline V gene (reference sequence). CDR3 size: 13 residues. The junction had 3 bases not matched to a gene; V was cut back by 2 bases and J by 6 bases.

The chain links TRBV11-2 to TRBJ2-7, with TRBD2 matching over 16 bases. This CDR3 has 19 residues. The V and J ends lost 5 bases and 4 bases, in that order; junction bases with no gene match: 14. Germline CDR1 and CDR2: SGHAT and FQNNGV. This chain's CDR3 is CASSPVSGTSGRARYEQYF. The DNA of the CDR3 is TGTGCCAGCAGCCCAGTATCCGGGACTAGCGGGAGGGCCCGGTACGAGCAGTACTTC.

The gene calls are TRBV2 and TRBJ2-3; D unresolved. From germline, CDR1 is SNHLY and CDR2 FYNNEI. The length of the CDR3 is 12 residues. Trimming took off 5 bases at V and 0 bases at J, with 3 bases between the two ends. Written as DNA, the CDR3 is TGTGCCAGCAGTTCAAGCACAGATACGCAGTATTTT. Its protein is CASSSSTDTQYF.

This chain joins TRBV29-1 and TRBJ2-5; D not certain. Between the trimmed V and J ends, which lost 4 bases and 4 bases, there was a span of 7 bases. Germline loops: CDR1 SQVTM, CDR2 ANQGSEA. The CDR3 runs to 11 residues. The CDR3 loop is CSVAIGETQYF. The CDR3 DNA is TGCAGCGTTGCGATAGGAGAGACCCAGTACTTC.

The chain has TRBV28 and TRBJ1-1, with D unclear. V lost 1 base to trimming and J lost 0 bases, with 12 bases between them. CDR1 and CDR2 (germline): MDHEN, SYDVKM. The CDR3 length is 16 residues. The CDR3 DNA sequence: TGTGCCAGCAGTTTATTGCTTGGTCAAATGAACACTGAAGCTTTCTTT. Translated: CASSLLLGQMNTEAFF. Combining the CDR3 with reference TRBV28 and TRBJ1-1 gives the whole variable domain DVKVTQSSRYLVKRTGEKVFLECVQDMDHENMFWYRQDPGLGLRLIYFSYDVKMKEKGDIPEGYSVSREKKERFSLILESASTNQTSMYLCASSLLLGQMNTEAFFGQGTRLTVV.

The table lists this clone with many counts. Other nucleotide sequences from this sample produce the same CDR3. The chain links TRBV7-9 to TRBJ1-1; 7 positions agree with TRBD1. The CDR3 spans 13 residues. Trimming took 6 bases from V and 3 from J; bases not matched to a gene: 4. Germline V gives CDR1 SEHNR, CDR2 FQNEAQ (reference sequence). CDR3 nucleotides: TGTGCCAGCAGTCCTACAGGGGACACTGAAGCTTTCTTT. Protein: CASSPTGDTEAFF.

This clone was observed a few times. V and J are TRBV7-2 and TRBJ2-7, with D perhaps matching TRBD1 (6 bases). This CDR3 contains 13 residues. Germline V gives CDR1 SGHTA, CDR2 FQGNSA. Trimming pared 0 bases from V and 4 bases from J, leaving 7 bases between. The CDR3 reads CASSLAGAYEQYF. CDR3 nucleotides: TGTGCCAGCAGCTTAGCGGGGGCTTACGAGCAGTACTTC.

V usage is TRBV7-3 and J usage is TRBJ2-1; D uncertain. Germline V gene lookup returns CDR1 SGHTA and CDR2 FQGTGA. V was shortened by 5 bases and J by 2 bases, with 13 bases between the two germline ends. The CDR3 is 15 amino acids. The CDR3 DNA reads as TGTGCCAGCAGCGATCTTGGCTGGGCCTACAATGAGCAGTTCTTC. Its protein product is CASSDLGWAYNEQFF. Full variable domain (remainder filled in from reference TRBV7-3 and TRBJ2-1): GAGVSQTPSNKVTEKGKYVELRCDPISGHTALYWYRQSLGQGPEFLIYFQGTGAADDSGLPNDRFFAVRPEGSVSTLKIQRTERGDSAVYLCASSDLGWAYNEQFFGPGTRLTVL.

The chain has TRBV11-2 and TRBJ2-5, with D unclear. The germline V gene encodes CDR1 SGHAT and CDR2 FQNNGV. The length of the CDR3 is 18 residues. Trimming left V 2 bases short and J 5 bases short, with 24 bases between. Here the CDR3 DNA reads TGTGCCAGCAGCTTATCGCCCCATGGGGTCCTTTTGGCGGAGACCCAGTACTTC. Encoded protein: CASSLSPHGVLLAETQYF.